This T cell receptor beta chain was identified during a study of cytomegalovirus exposure and HLA in healthy donors. Study outcomes and limitations: A subsequent analysis found that TCR clusters from the first cohort also tended to co-occur in the 90 to 150 validation repertoires, with less than 95% of cluster scores above 0. It was reported that the classifier diagnosed cytomegalovirus status with high specificity and sensitivity in both the original and validation cohorts. Despite most TCR sequences being rare, some public TCRs occurred in many donors.

In the case of this clone: Its antigen is unknown.

The donors were members of the validation cohort, which comprised about 130 subjects and was separate from the first cohort of around 700 subjects. Profiling relied on immunoSEQ multiplex PCR, and the TCRdb table lists in-frame clones only, not all of them. Among about 260,000 clones listed, roughly 88% were seen once. The source is a woman aged 30 to 39 in good health and CMV-seronegative. Sequenced: PBMCs.

CDR3 bases: TGTGCCAGCAGTTCAACAGGGGACGCGACAGATACGCAGTATTTT. Amino acid sequence: CASSSTGDATDTQYF. The chain couples TRBV6-1 to TRBJ2-3, with 7 positions matching TRBD1. After removal of 5 bases from V and 3 bases from J, the junction contained 8 bases not matched to a gene. The CDR3 sequence is 15 residues long. Germline CDR1 and CDR2: MNHNS and SASEGT.